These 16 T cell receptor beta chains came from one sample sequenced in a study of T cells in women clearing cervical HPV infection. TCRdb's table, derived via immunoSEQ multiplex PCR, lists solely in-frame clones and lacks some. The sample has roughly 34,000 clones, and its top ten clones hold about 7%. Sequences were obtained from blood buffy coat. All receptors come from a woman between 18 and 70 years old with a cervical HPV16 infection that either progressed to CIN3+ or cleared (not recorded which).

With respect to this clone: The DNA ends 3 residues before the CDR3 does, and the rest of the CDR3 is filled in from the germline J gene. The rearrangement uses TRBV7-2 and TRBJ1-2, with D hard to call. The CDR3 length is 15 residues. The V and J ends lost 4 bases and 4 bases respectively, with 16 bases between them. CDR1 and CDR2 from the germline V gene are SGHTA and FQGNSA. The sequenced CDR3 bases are TGTGCCAGCAGCTCGGATGCGACGGGTATCTATGGC. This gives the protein CASSSDATGIYG. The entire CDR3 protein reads CASSSDATGIYGYTF.

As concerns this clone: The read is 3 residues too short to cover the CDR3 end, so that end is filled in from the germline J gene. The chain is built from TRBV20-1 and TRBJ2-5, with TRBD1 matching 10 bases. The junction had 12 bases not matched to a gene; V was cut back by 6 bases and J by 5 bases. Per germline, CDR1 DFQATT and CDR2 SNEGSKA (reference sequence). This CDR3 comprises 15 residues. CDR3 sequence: CSAPTGTGVLETQYF. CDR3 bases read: TGCAGTGCCCCCACCGGGACAGGGGTGCTGGAGACC.

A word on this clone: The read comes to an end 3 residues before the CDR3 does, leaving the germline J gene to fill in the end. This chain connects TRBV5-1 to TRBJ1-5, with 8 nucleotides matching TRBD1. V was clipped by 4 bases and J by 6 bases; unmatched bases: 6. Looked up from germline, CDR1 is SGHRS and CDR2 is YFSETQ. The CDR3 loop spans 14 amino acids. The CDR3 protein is CASSTGQGSQPQHF. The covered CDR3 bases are TGCGCCAGCAGCACCGGACAGGGAAGTCAGCCC.

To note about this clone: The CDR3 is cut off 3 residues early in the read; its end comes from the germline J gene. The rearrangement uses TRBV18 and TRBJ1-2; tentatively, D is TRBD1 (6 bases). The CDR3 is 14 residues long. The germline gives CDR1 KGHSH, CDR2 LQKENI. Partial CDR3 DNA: TGTGCCAGCTCACCAGCCGGGGGGCAATACGAC. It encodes CASSPAGGQYD. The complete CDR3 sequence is CASSPAGGQYDYTF.

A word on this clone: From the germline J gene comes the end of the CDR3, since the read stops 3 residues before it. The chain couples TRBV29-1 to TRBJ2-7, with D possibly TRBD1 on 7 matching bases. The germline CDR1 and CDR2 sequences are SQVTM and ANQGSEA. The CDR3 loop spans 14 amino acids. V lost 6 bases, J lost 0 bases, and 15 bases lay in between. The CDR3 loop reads CSVGGQSLSYEQYF. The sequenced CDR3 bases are TGCAGCGTGGGGGGACAGTCTCTCTCCTACGAG.

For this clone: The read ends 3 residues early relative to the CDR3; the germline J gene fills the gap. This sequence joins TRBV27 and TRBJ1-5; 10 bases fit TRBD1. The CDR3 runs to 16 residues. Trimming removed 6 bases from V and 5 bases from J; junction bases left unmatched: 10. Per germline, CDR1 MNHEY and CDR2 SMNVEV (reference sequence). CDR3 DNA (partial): TGTGCCAGCAGCGGGCGGGACAGGGGTTTCGATCAGCCC. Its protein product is CASSGRDRGFDQP. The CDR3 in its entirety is CASSGRDRGFDQPQHF.

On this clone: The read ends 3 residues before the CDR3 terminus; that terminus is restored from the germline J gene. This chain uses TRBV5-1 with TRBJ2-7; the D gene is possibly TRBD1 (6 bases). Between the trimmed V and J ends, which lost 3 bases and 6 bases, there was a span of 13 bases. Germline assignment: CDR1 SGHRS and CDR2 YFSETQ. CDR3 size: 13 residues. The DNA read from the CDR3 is TGCGCCAGCAGCTATAGACAGGTTAGCGAG. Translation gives CASSYRQVSE. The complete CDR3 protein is CASSYRQVSEQYF.

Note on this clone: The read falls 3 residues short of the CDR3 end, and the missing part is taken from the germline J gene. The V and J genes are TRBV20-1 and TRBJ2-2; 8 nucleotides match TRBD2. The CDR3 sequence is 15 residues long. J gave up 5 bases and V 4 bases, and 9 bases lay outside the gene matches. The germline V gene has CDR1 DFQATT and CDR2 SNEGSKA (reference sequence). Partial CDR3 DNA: TGCAGTGCTAAGAGGGGTGGCGGGGGGACCGGGGAG. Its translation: CSAKRGGGGTGE. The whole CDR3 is CSAKRGGGGTGELFF.

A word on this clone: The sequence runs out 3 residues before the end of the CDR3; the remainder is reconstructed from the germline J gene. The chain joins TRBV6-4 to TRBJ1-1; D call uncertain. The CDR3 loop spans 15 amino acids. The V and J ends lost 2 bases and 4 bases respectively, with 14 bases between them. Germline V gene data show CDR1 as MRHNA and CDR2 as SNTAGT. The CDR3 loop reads CASSDVHYKSTEAFF. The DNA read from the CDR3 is TGTGCCAGCAGTGACGTCCACTATAAGAGCACTGAA.

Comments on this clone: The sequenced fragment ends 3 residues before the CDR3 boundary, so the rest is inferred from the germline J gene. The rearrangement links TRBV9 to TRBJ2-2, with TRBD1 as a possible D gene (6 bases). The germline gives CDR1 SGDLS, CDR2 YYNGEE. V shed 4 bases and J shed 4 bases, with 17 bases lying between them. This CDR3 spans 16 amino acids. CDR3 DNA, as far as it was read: TGTGCCAGCAGCCACCCTCGGGACACCGGCACCGGGGAG. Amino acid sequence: CASSHPRDTGTGE. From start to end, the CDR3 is CASSHPRDTGTGELFF.

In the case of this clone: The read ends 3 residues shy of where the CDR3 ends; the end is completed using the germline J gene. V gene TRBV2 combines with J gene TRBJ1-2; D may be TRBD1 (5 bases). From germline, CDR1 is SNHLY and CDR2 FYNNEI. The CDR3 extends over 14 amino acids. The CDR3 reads CASSESPGRGGYTF. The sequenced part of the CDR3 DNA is TGTGCCAGCAGTGAATCGCCCGGCCGGGGGGGC.

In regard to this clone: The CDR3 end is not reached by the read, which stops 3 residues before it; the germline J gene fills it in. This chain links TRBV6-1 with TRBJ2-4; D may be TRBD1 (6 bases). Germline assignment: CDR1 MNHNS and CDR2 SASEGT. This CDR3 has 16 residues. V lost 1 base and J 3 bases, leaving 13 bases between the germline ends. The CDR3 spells CASSEGPLRGKNIQYF. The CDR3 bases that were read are TGTGCCAGCAGTGAAGGACCCCTCAGGGGCAAAAACATT.

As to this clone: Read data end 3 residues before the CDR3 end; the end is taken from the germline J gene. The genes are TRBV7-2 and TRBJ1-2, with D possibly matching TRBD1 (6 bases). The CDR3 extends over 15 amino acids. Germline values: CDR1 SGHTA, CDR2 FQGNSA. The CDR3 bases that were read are TGTGCCAGCAGCTTGGGAGCGGGGGGCTCCTACGAC. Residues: CASSLGAGGSYD. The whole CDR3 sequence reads CASSLGAGGSYDYTF.

CDR3 DNA, as far as it was read: TGTGCCAGCAGTGTACCGTCAGGGGGAGGC. Protein sequence: CASSVPSGGG. The complete CDR3 sequence is CASSVPSGGGYTF. J is TRBJ1-2 and V is TRBV2; 7 bases fit TRBD1. The read ends 3 residues early relative to the CDR3; the germline J gene fills the gap. Germline lookup yields CDR1 SNHLY and CDR2 FYNNEI. This CDR3 region has 13 residues.

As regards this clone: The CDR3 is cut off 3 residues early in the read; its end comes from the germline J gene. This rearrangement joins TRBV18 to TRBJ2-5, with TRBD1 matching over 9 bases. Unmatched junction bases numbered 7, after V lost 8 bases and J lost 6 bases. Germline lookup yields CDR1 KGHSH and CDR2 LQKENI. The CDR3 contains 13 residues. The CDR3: CASVGGQGKTQYF. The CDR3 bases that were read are TGTGCCAGCGTCGGGGGACAGGGAAAGACC. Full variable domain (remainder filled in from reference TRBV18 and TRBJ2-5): NAGVMQNPRHLVRRRGQEARLRCSPMKGHSHVYWYRQLPEEGLKFMVYLQKENIIDESGMPKERFSAEFPKEGPSILRIQQVVRGDSAAYFCASVGGQGKTQYFGPGTRLLVL.

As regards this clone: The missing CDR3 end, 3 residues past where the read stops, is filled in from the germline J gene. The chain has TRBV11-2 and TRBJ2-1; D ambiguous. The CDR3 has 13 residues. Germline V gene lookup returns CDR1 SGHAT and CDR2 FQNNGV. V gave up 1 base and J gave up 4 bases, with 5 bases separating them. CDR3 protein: CASSLARYNEQFF. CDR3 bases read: TGTGCCAGCAGCTTAGCCAGATACAATGAG.